This is a list of T cell receptor beta chains from one sample in a study of OX40 agonist ivuxolimab in advanced cancers. Assay: immunoSEQ multiplex PCR; the TCRdb copy retains only in-frame clones and omits some. Of about 62,000 clones listed, approximately 80% are singletons. Source: CD4+ or CD8+ T cells sorted from blood, taken in a trial of the OX40 agonist ivuxolimab. Receptor source: an adult with an advanced solid tumor such as melanoma, head and neck, liver or kidney cancer. The conserved cysteine and the conserved F or W are not part of the CDR3 here. A D gene is named only where the DNA matches it firmly. Rows give clone size only sometimes, using once, few, many, or a class for an expanded clone.

D gene	V gene	clone size	J gene	CDR3 protein
-	TRBV7-6	-	TRBJ2-6	ASSLMTGPSSGANVLT
TRBD1	TRBV7-8	-	TRBJ1-2	ASSYGTGGVPGYT
-	TRBV28	-	TRBJ1-2	ASSLWAHETNYGYT
TRBD1	TRBV7-2	once	TRBJ1-2	ASSSEIRRTGREGGYT
TRBD2	TRBV2	many	TRBJ2-5	ASNRGGRGQETQY
-	TRBV6-5	-	TRBJ1-2	ASAVGGGYGYT
-	TRBV11-2	few	TRBJ1-4	ASSSNWGGSEKLF
-	TRBV6-1	-	TRBJ2-7	ASSEGASEQY
TRBD1	TRBV2	once	TRBJ1-6	ATNRQGANSPLH
-	TRBV7-3	-	TRBJ1-2	ASSLGRQGINYGYT
TRBD2	TRBV5-6	-	TRBJ2-5	ASSFRGSGAIQETQY
-	TRBV20-1	many	TRBJ1-1	SARAEKTYF
-	TRBV28	-	TRBJ1-2	ASSPPGRGGYT
-	TRBV11-3	-	TRBJ1-1	ASSLGGNTEAF
TRBD2	TRBV19	-	TRBJ2-5	ASSVGLAGGLKETQY
TRBD1	TRBV7-2	-	TRBJ2-7	ASSIGTGGSYEQY
-	TRBV11-3	-	TRBJ2-5	ASSSGTAGETQY
-	TRBV11-2	-	TRBJ1-1	ASSLVSPQTEAF
-	TRBV5-4	few	TRBJ2-3	ASSWTSTDTQY
TRBD1	TRBV28	-	TRBJ1-2	ASSFERDRGPSYGYT
-	TRBV27	-	TRBJ1-1	ASRKIQGGTEAF
-	TRBV14	-	TRBJ2-4	ASSQVGIAKNIQY
-	TRBV6-1	once	TRBJ2-2	ASSERSGLPGELF
-	TRBV7-2	-	TRBJ2-3	ASSSDYYTDTQY
-	TRBV19	-	TRBJ2-1	ASSRVSGFDNEQF
-	TRBV19	few	TRBJ1-1	ASSIQVNTEAF
TRBD2	TRBV27	-	TRBJ2-5	ASSLGTPGLAGAETQY
TRBD2	TRBV4-3	-	TRBJ2-1	ASSQGGLPHNEQF
-	TRBV29-1	once	TRBJ1-3	SVAQPGAVDTIY
-	TRBV6-5	few	TRBJ1-2	ASSDSTAANYGYT
-	TRBV14	-	TRBJ2-2	ASSQDLAGPHTGELF
-	TRBV5-1	-	TRBJ2-3	ASSLGQAADTQY